The 2 T cell receptor beta chains below all came from one sample that was sequenced in a study of blood T cell repertoires in COVID-19. TCRdb keeps only in-frame clones here, not all; method: immunoSEQ multiplex PCR. This sample has about 230,000 clones; about 86% occur once, and the top ten carry more than 6.5%. The sequenced sample was peripheral blood. These TCRs come from a man aged 40-55 years with active or convalescent COVID-19.

The gene calls are TRBV2 and TRBJ1-1; 8 bases fit TRBD1. V shed 9 bases and J 12 bases; nucleotides not matched to a gene: 12. Germline V gives CDR1 SNHLY, CDR2 FYNNEI. CDR3 length: 12 residues. The CDR3 nucleotides are TGTGCCAGTATTCCACAGGGGGGGAATCCTTTCTTT. Protein sequence: CASIPQGGNPFF.

This clone counts as large. This sequence joins TRBV7-8 and TRBJ2-1, with D uncertain. The CDR3 contains 12 residues. Per germline, CDR1 SGHVS and CDR2 FQNEAQ. Between the trimmed V and J ends, which lost 2 bases and 8 bases, there was a span of 7 bases. The CDR3 region is CASSLISDEQFF. The DNA of the CDR3 is TGTGCCAGCAGCTTAATCAGCGATGAGCAGTTCTTC.